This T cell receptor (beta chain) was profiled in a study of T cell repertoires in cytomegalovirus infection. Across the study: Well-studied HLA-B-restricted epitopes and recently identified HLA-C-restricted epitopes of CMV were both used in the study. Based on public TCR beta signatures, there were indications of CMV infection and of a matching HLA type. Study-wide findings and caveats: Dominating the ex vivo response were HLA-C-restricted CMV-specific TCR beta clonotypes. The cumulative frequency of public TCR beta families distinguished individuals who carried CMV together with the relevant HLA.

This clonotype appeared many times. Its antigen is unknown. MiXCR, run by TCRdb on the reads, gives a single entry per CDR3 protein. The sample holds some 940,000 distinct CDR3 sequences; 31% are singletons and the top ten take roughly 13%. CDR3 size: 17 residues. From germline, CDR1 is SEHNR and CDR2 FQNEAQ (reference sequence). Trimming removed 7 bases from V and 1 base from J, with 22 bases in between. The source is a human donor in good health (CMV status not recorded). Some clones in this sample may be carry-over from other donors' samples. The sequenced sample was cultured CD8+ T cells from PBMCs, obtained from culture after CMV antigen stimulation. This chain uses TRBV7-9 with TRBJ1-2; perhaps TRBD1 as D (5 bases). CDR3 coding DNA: TGTGCCAGCAATGGGGGAAAGGAACCGCGACTTAACTATGGCTACACCTTC. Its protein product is CASNGGKEPRLNYGYTF.